Shown below are 32 T cell receptor beta chains from a single sample sequenced in a study of T cells after yellow fever vaccination. MiXCR, applied by TCRdb to the 5' RACE reads, yields one record per CDR3 protein. Of 620,000 or so distinct CDR3 sequences listed, less than 20% were seen once; the top ten hold approximately 15%. Source: PBMCs, taken 4 to 5 days after the first yellow fever vaccination. The receptors originated from a man between 18 and 29 years old who received the YFV17D yellow fever vaccine.

The gene calls are TRBV7-9 and TRBJ1-1, with 10 nucleotides matching TRBD1. Germline-derived CDR1 and CDR2 are SEHNR and FQNEAQ (reference sequence). V lost 4 bases to trimming and J lost 0 bases; unmatched junction nucleotides: 8. The CDR3 is 17 residues long. CDR3 DNA: TGTGCCAGCAGCTCACCTCCGGGACAGGGGATGAACACTGAAGCTTTCTTT. Translation: CASSSPPGQGMNTEAFF.

This chain joins TRBV20-1 and TRBJ2-5; TRBD2 agrees at 12 bases. V was pared by 4 bases and J by 1 base, with 4 bases of the junction left unmatched. This CDR3 has 15 amino acids. Germline assignment: CDR1 DFQATT and CDR2 SNEGSKA (reference sequence). The CDR3, as DNA: TGCAGTGCTACGGAACTAGCGGGGGGCCAAGAGACCCAGTACTTC. Its protein is CSATELAGGQETQYF.

This clonotype has more than one count but fewer than ten. This chain links TRBV28 with TRBJ1-4; 9 bases agree with TRBD1. CDR3 length equals 15 residues. Germline-derived CDR1 and CDR2 are MDHEN and SYDVKM. V trimming: 8 bases; J trimming: 7 bases; junction bases outside the gene matches: 11. The CDR3: CASEDGDRDFEKLFF. The CDR3 DNA sequence: TGTGCCAGCGAAGACGGGGACAGGGATTTTGAAAAACTGTTTTTT.

This clonotype was counted a few times. The chain uses TRBV3-1 and TRBJ1-1, with 8 bases matching TRBD1. The germline V gene encodes CDR1 LGHDT and CDR2 YNNKEL (reference sequence). The CDR3 totals 15 residues. V dropped 4 bases and J dropped 0; count of bases not matched to a gene: 4. The CDR3 DNA is TGTGCCAGCAGCCTTGACAGGGGAATGAACACTGAAGCTTTCTTT. Its translation is CASSLDRGMNTEAFF.

The rearrangement joins TRBV15 to TRBJ2-2; D not certain. With 3 bases removed from V and 7 bases from J, the gap between germline ends came to 6 bases. The CDR3 has 12 residues. The germline gives CDR1 LNHNV, CDR2 YYDKDF (reference sequence). This CDR3 is CATSSLNGELFF. CDR3 in DNA: TGTGCCACCAGCAGCCTCAACGGGGAGCTGTTTTTT.

This clonotype has just a few counts. The genes are TRBV20-1 and TRBJ2-2; no reliable D call. The CDR3 spans 13 residues. CDR1 DFQATT and CDR2 SNEGSKA come from the germline V gene (reference sequence). The V end was cut by 5 bases, the J end by 1 base, with 8 bases between. CDR3 DNA: TGCAGTGCTGCTGAGGTGAACACCGGGGAGCTGTTTTTT. It translates to CSAAEVNTGELFF.

This chain joins TRBV7-8 and TRBJ2-1; TRBD2 is a possible D gene (5 bases). V dropped 1 base and J dropped 15 bases, with 16 bases sitting between them. The CDR3 sequence is 13 residues long. Per the germline V gene, CDR1 is SGHVS and CDR2 is FQNEAQ. The CDR3 DNA sequence: TGTGCCAGCAGCTTAGTTCCGACGGGATCCCGGTTCTTC. Translation gives CASSLVPTGSRFF.

The chain couples TRBV15 to TRBJ2-1; D remains unclear. The CDR3 loop spans 12 amino acids. V shed 0 bases and J shed 9 bases, with 6 bases lying between them. Per germline, CDR1 LNHNV and CDR2 YYDKDF (reference sequence). Here the CDR3 DNA reads TGTGCCACCAGCAGAGATGGTTTTGAGCAGTTCTTC. It specifies CATSRDGFEQFF.

This chain links TRBV7-9 with TRBJ2-1, with D perhaps being TRBD1 or TRBD2 (7 bases each). The CDR3 consists of 16 residues. V was shortened by 1 base and J by 9 bases, with 19 bases between the two germline ends. Germline V gene data show CDR1 as SEHNR and CDR2 as FQNEAQ (reference sequence). CDR3 in DNA: TGTGCCAGCAGCTTAGAGCAGGGGGGGCCGGCGGGTGAGCAGTTCTTC. Amino acid sequence: CASSLEQGGPAGEQFF.

The sample holds a few counts of this clonotype. The CDR3 spells CASADTGVADTQYF. The CDR3 DNA follows: TGTGCTAGTGCCGATACAGGGGTTGCAGATACGCAGTATTTT. The chain carries TRBV12-5 and TRBJ2-3, with 7 bases lining up with TRBD1. J lost 4 bases, V lost 7 bases, and 8 bases had no gene match. This CDR3 region has 14 residues. The germline V gene has CDR1 LGHNT and CDR2 FRNRAP.

V usage is TRBV7-2 and J usage is TRBJ2-3, with 11 bases aligning to TRBD2. Germline V gene lookup returns CDR1 SGHTA and CDR2 FQGNSA. Losses at the gene ends were 0 bases for V and 4 bases for J; bases not matched to a gene: 6. This CDR3 has 17 amino acids. The CDR3 spells CASSLAPVAGGPDTQYF. CDR3 in DNA: TGTGCCAGCAGCTTAGCTCCCGTAGCGGGGGGGCCAGATACGCAGTATTTT.

The chain uses TRBV27 and TRBJ2-1, with 9 bases aligning to TRBD2. Germline V CDR1 and CDR2: MNHEY, SMNVEV (reference sequence). The V segment lost 5 bases and the J segment 6 bases; nucleotides outside the gene matches: 11. The CDR3 spans 16 residues. CDR3 loop: CASSLLVAGGGNEQFF. DNA of the CDR3: TGTGCCAGCAGTCTCCTAGTTGCGGGGGGGGGCAATGAGCAGTTCTTC.

This clonotype has a handful of counts. The chain has TRBV29-1 and TRBJ1-5; D remains ambiguous. Germline CDR1 is SQVTM and CDR2 is ANQGSEA. This CDR3 region has 13 residues. V lost 5 bases, J lost 4 bases, and 12 bases lay in between. CDR3 loop: CSVSGGGNQPQHF. The CDR3 DNA sequence: TGCAGCGTTAGCGGTGGAGGGAATCAGCCCCAGCATTTT.

This chain joins TRBV4-3 and TRBJ2-3, with D possibly TRBD2 on 6 matching bases. The V gene's germline CDR1 is LGHNA and CDR2 YSLEER. This CDR3 is built from 16 residues. V lost 1 base and J 4 bases, leaving 15 bases between the germline ends. As DNA, the CDR3 is TGCGCCAGCAGCCAAGCTATCCCTAGCGATGCAGATACGCAGTATTTT. Amino acids: CASSQAIPSDADTQYF.

This rearrangement joins TRBV5-1 to TRBJ1-3; D is undetermined. V was shortened by 5 bases and J by 0 bases, with 9 bases between the two germline ends. The CDR3 spans 14 residues. Per the germline V gene, CDR1 is SGHRS and CDR2 is YFSETQ. CDR3 DNA sequence: TGCGCCAGCAGGGGAGAAGGCTCTGGAAACACCATATATTTT. Translation: CASRGEGSGNTIYF.

The genes are TRBV21-1 and TRBJ2-1; TRBD1 reflects the table's D call only, with no check against the DNA. TRBV21-1 is an annotated pseudogene. The CDR3 loop spans 16 amino acids. DNA for the CDR3: TGTGCCAGCAGCAAAGGAGGGGGGGGAATCTACAATGAGCAGTTCTTC. Its protein product is CASSKGGGGIYNEQFF.

The chain combines TRBV4-1 with TRBJ2-2, with D possibly matching TRBD2 (6 bases). The germline gives CDR1 MGHRA, CDR2 YSYEKL. The V gene lost 0 bases and the J gene lost 7 bases, with 6 bases spanning the gap. The CDR3 runs to 13 residues. CDR3 residues: CASSQDGGGELFF. The CDR3 DNA is TGCGCCAGCAGCCAAGACGGGGGCGGGGAGCTGTTTTTT.

This clonotype has more than one count but fewer than ten. CDR3 region: CASSLAGLTYEQYV. CDR3 bases: TGTGCCAGCAGCTTGGCTGGGCTCACCTACGAGCAGTACGTC. This rearrangement joins TRBV5-6 to TRBJ2-7; D remains unclear. V dropped 0 bases and J dropped 2 bases, with 9 bases sitting between them. CDR1 and CDR2 (germline): SGHDT, YYEEEE. The CDR3 runs 14 residues.

The J gene is TRBJ1-5, the V gene TRBV10-3; D not certain. V lost 0 bases and J 1 base, leaving 10 bases between the germline ends. Germline loops: CDR1 ENHRY, CDR2 SYGVKD. This CDR3 region has 16 residues. CDR3 bases: TGTGCCATCAGTGAGTCAGGGAGGGCGAGCAATCAGCCCCAGCATTTT. Its protein is CAISESGRASNQPQHF.

This clonotype showed up just a few times. The chain couples TRBV7-9 to TRBJ1-6, with 9 bases aligning to TRBD1. CDR3 length equals 15 residues. J gave up 9 bases and V 4 bases, and 7 bases lay outside the gene matches. Germline V gene lookup returns CDR1 SEHNR and CDR2 FQNEAQ (reference sequence). CDR3 bases: TGTGCCAGCAGCTCACAAACAGGGGGCGCTTCACCCCTCCACTTT. Encoded protein: CASSSQTGGASPLHF.

Only a few counts were recorded for this clonotype. The chain employs TRBV3-1 and TRBJ1-4; the D is unclear. CDR3 length equals 15 residues. V lost 1 base and J lost 10, with 16 bases in between. In germline, CDR1 is LGHDT, CDR2 YNNKEL (reference sequence). In DNA form, the CDR3 reads TGTGCCAGCAGCCAAGGTCGCGAGACAACGGGAAAACTGTTTTTT. This codes for CASSQGRETTGKLFF.

This clonotype was picked up many times. The gene calls are TRBV20-1 and TRBJ1-4; D is ambiguous. The V end lost 3 bases, the J end lost 4 bases, and 9 bases lay between the germline ends. Germline CDR1 is DFQATT and CDR2 is SNEGSKA (reference sequence). This CDR3 contains 13 residues. The CDR3 here is CSARGRINEKLFF. The CDR3 nucleotides are TGCAGTGCTAGGGGCAGGATTAATGAAAAACTGTTTTTT.

V is TRBV10-3 and J is TRBJ2-1, with a tentative D call TRBD2 (5 bases). The germline gives CDR1 ENHRY, CDR2 SYGVKD. The CDR3 sequence is 14 residues long. Trimming took off 4 bases at V and 6 bases at J, with 13 bases between the two ends. CDR3: CAISGSGTSNEQFF. The CDR3 DNA reads as TGTGCCATCAGTGGTTCAGGCACTAGCAATGAGCAGTTCTTC.

This clonotype was seen a few times. The CDR3 here is CSVEEVRGNGYTF. The CDR3 DNA is TGCAGCGTTGAAGAAGTCCGGGGGAATGGCTACACCTTC. The genes are TRBV29-1 and TRBJ1-2; a weak D match, TRBD1 (5 bases). V lost 0 bases and J lost 6, with 11 bases in between. This CDR3 contains 13 residues. Germline V gene data show CDR1 as SQVTM and CDR2 as ANQGSEA.

The chain links TRBV4-2 to TRBJ2-1, with 8 bases identical to TRBD1. The CDR3 is 20 amino acids. After removal of 0 bases from V and 0 bases from J, the junction contained 13 bases not matched to a gene. Per the germline V gene, CDR1 is LGHNA and CDR2 is YNFKEQ. The CDR3 bases are TGTGCCAGCAGCCAAGAAGGGGCCGGGACAGGCATAAGCTCCTACAATGAGCAGTTCTTC. The encoded protein is CASSQEGAGTGISSYNEQFF.

The table lists this clonotype with a few counts. The chain combines TRBV6-1 with TRBJ1-1; maybe TRBD1 (5 bases). Germline assignment: CDR1 MNHNS and CDR2 SASEGT. The CDR3 runs 15 residues. V dropped 7 bases and J dropped 1 base, with 16 bases sitting between them. The chain's CDR3 is CASTTSRTPNTEAFF. The CDR3 DNA sequence: TGTGCCAGCACGACATCCAGGACACCGAACACTGAAGCTTTCTTT.

This clonotype occurred many times. This chain joins TRBV7-9 and TRBJ1-4; 8 bases match TRBD1. V dropped 1 base and J dropped 1; count of bases not matched to a gene: 2. The germline V gene encodes CDR1 SEHNR and CDR2 FQNEAQ (reference sequence). This CDR3 region has 16 residues. The CDR3 nucleotides are TGTGCCAGCAGCTTAGGAGACAGGGGAACTAATGAAAAACTGTTTTTT. Protein sequence: CASSLGDRGTNEKLFF.

This clonotype has a count of ten or more. This rearrangement joins TRBV7-3 to TRBJ1-2; D perhaps matches TRBD1 (6 bases). Per the germline V gene, CDR1 is SGHTA and CDR2 is FQGTGA. The germline V and J ends were trimmed by 5 bases and 7 bases, with 11 bases remaining between them. The CDR3 is 12 residues long. In DNA form, the CDR3 reads TGTGCCAGCAGCGAGGGGGGGAGTGGCTACACCTTC. Amino acid sequence: CASSEGGSGYTF.

This chain links TRBV5-1 with TRBJ1-5, with TRBD1 as a possible D gene (5 bases). Trimming took 0 bases from V and 4 from J, leaving 11 bases between them. The CDR3 sequence is 15 residues long. CDR1 SGHRS and CDR2 YFSETQ come from the germline V gene. CDR3 in DNA: TGCGCCAGCAGCTTGGAAGGGGTGCGAAATCAGCCCCAGCATTTT. It translates to CASSLEGVRNQPQHF.

This clonotype turned up a few times. The genes are TRBV7-9 and TRBJ1-3; D may be TRBD1 (6 bases). Trimming removed 4 bases at V and 0 bases at J, with 13 bases between. Germline V lookup: CDR1 SEHNR, CDR2 FQNEAQ (reference sequence). CDR3 length: 16 residues. The CDR3 DNA is TGTGCCAGCAGCTCGGTTAAACAGGGCTCTGGAAACACCATATATTTT. Its translation is CASSSVKQGSGNTIYF.

This clonotype was seen at least ten times. The gene calls are TRBV7-2 and TRBJ2-3; TRBD2 might be the D (7 bases). The CDR3 loop spans 14 amino acids. V was pared by 7 bases and J by 3 bases, with 14 bases between. Germline lookup yields CDR1 SGHTA and CDR2 FQGNSA. In DNA, the CDR3 is TGTGCCAGCAAAACGGGGGGCTCGACAGATACGCAGTATTTT. Its translation: CASKTGGSTDTQYF.

In this sample, this clonotype turned up a few times. This chain links TRBV6-2 or TRBV6-3 with TRBJ2-5; D possibly corresponds to TRBD2 (5 bases). This CDR3 contains 15 residues. Germline CDR1 reads MNHEY; CDR2 reads SVGEGT. Trimming removed 1 base from V and 2 bases from J, with 11 bases in between. The CDR3, as DNA: TGTGCCAGCAGTTACTTAGCGTTTCTGCAAGAGACCCAGTACTTC. It translates to CASSYLAFLQETQYF.